This TCR beta chain stems from a study of OX40 agonist ivuxolimab in advanced cancers. Study as a whole: Each patient was given ivuxolimab into a vein every 2 weeks, at 0.01 to 10 mg/kg. Prior anti-PD-1, anti-PD-L1 or anti-CTLA-4 therapy did not bar entry, and about 40% had some. Study-level points and caveats: The antigen specificity of the peripheral T cells (those that were expanded) was not determined.

The table lists this clone with a few counts. Its antigen is not identified. TCRdb keeps only in-frame clones here, not all; method: immunoSEQ multiplex PCR. Of tens of thousands of clones detected, approximately 84% appear once; the ten largest clones hold under 0.5%. The CDR3 has 14 residues. CDR1 is LNHDA and CDR2 is SQIVND in the germline V gene (reference sequence). The germline V and J ends were trimmed by 5 bases and 0 bases, with 10 bases remaining between them. The sequence was obtained from an adult with an advanced solid tumor such as melanoma, head and neck, liver or kidney cancer. The material sequenced was CD4+ or CD8+ T cells sorted from blood, taken in a trial of the OX40 agonist ivuxolimab. V is TRBV19 and J is TRBJ1-2, with a weak D call TRBD1 (5 bases). The CDR3 sequence is CASSRSGSNYGYTF. The CDR3 DNA sequence: TGTGCCAGTAGTCGTTCAGGGTCTAACTATGGCTACACCTTC.